This TCR beta chain was recovered during a study of regulatory T cells in long-lasting Graves disease. The time point was: newly diagnosed GD, antithyroid drugs for less than 3 months. PBMC RNA served as the TCR library source. Patients were enrolled at an endocrinology department in Xi'an, China. In building TCR beta libraries, iRepertoire HTBI primers were used together with Arm-PCR of CDR3 regions. TCRdb called the multiplex PCR reads again in MiXCR, with one record for every CDR3 protein. The profile shows 400,000 to 500,000 distinct CDR3 sequences, about 15% of them singletons. Ten or more counts support this clonotype. This sample also belongs to another study, concerning T cells in Graves' hyperthyroidism and ophthalmopathy. That work adds: In patients aged 18 to 65, hyperthyroidism was newly diagnosed, with duration under 2 months. HTBI primers were used for first-round RT-PCR of the TCR CDR3. Blood also contained most expanded thyroid clonotypes above 0.001.

Here the sequenced sample was peripheral blood mononuclear cells (PBMCs), taken at new diagnosis, from a patient treated with antithyroid drugs. This TCR was sampled from a woman between 25 and 40 years old with Graves disease.

CDR3 coding DNA: TGTGCCAGCAGATCAAGCGGGAGTAACAGTAATGAGCAGTTCTTC. Protein sequence: CASRSSGSNSNEQFF. The rearrangement links TRBV6-1 to TRBJ2-1; 8 bases align to TRBD2. This CDR3 is 15 amino acids long. CDR1 is MNHNS, CDR2 SASEGT, per germline. Unmatched junction bases numbered 11, after V lost 6 bases and J lost 7 bases.